Listed below are T cell receptor beta chains from one sample, sequenced in a study of blood T cell repertoires in COVID-19. Clones were sequenced by immunoSEQ multiplex PCR, and TCRdb holds only the in-frame ones, with some missing. The sample yields 140,000 or so clones, more than 75% seen once. Sequenced material: PBMCs or T cells enriched from blood (not recorded which). The receptors come from a man in his fifties or sixties who had recovered from COVID-19. Both conserved end residues are part of each CDR3.

v_call,cdr3_aa
TRBV28,CASSLLQGKEYEQYF
TRBV27,CASRDQLAPYEQYF
TRBV7-9,CASSLGGGDLRKLFF
TRBV7-8,CASSVGQYEQYF
TRBV9,CASSSRDRLRRDGELFF
TRBV27,CAARSPGQGNHEQYF
TRBV9,CASSSLTGGQLNTEAFF
TRBV6-1,CASSERQGLRGYTF
TRBV5-5,CASIHPGGREAFF
TRBV12-3/TRBV12-4,CASSSAGGKTQYF
TRBV5-5,CASSFERAAYNEQFF
TRBV6-5,CASSSWTSGGETQYF
TRBV5-1,CASSWLGGSEAFF
TRBV4-2,CASSQVAWGTSQETQYF
TRBV15,CATRNPGQGFGELFF
TRBV3-1/TRBV3-2,CASSQTWDRGTYGYTF
TRBV2,CASSRQGNSPLHF
TRBV5-1,CASSLGSGNQPQHF
TRBV7-8,CASSGSSGSGETQYF
TRBV7-8,CASSLGATNEKLFF
TRBV28,CASSSTGGTEKLFF
TRBV5-5,CASSLEGGSGGLAFF
TRBV19,CASSIGQAVYGYTF
TRBV9,CASSAGATNEKLFF
TRBV10-3,CAISESTGNTYEQYF
TRBV2,CASSPSPFRGINQPQHF
TRBV11-3,CASSLSQGNNEQFF
TRBV28,CASRENNQPQHF
TRBV2,CASSEELGLAGEQFF
TRBV7-8,CASSLYRAFNEKLFF
TRBV21-1,CASRDRGTQPQHF
TRBV28,CASSTRTGAIYSNQPQHF
TRBV19,CASSIFARGLHTYNEQFF
TRBV18,CASSQTSGIDNEQYF
TRBV15,CAPGQGHSYEQYF
TRBV3-1/TRBV3-2,CASSQLALETQYF
TRBV5-1,CASSLVRGGNSPLHF
TRBV12-3/TRBV12-4,CASRFSGDQPQHF
TRBV18,CASSPGVTEREQYF
TRBV28,CASSPDRVNTIYF
TRBV7-9,CASSLDQNTEAFF
TRBV5-1,CASSKGQPNYEQYF
TRBV2,CASSPPTNYGYTF
TRBV6-5,CASRRTLRDKQYF
TRBV10-3,CAISGTGGKGELFF
TRBV4-2,CASSQDIRGALDTQYF
TRBV2,CASSERLRAIYF
TRBV12-5,CASGGQGGGNQPQHF
TRBV20-1,CSASAPPHPGLAAYEQYF